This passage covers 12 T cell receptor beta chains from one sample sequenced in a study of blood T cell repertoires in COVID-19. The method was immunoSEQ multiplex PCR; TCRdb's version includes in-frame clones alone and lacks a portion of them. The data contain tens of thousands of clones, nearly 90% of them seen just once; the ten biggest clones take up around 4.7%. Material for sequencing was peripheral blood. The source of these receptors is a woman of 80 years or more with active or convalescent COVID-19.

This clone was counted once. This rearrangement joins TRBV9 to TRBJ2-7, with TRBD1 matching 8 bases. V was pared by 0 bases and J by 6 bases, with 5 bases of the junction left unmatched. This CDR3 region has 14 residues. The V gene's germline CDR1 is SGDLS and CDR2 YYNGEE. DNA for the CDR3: TGTGCCAGCAGCGTAGGGACAGGGCTTGGCGAGCAGTACTTC. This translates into CASSVGTGLGEQYF.

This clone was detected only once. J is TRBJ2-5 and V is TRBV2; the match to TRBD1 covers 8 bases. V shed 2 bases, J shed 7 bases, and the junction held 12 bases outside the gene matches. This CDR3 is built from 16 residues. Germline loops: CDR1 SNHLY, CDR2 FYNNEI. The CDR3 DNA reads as TGTGCCAGCAGTGAACAGGGGACAGGAGCAGGGGGGACCCAGTACTTC. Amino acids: CASSEQGTGAGGTQYF.

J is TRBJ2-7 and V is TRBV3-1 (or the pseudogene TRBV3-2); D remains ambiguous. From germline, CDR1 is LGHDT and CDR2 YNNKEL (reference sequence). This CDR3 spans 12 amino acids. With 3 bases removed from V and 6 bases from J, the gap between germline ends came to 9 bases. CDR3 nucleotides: TGTGCCAGCAGCCATCGGTCTGGCGAGCAGTACTTC. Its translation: CASSHRSGEQYF.

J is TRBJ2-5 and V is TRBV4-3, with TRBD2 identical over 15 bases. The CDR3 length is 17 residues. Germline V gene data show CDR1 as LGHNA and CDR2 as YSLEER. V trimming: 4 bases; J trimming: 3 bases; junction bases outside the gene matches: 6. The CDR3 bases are TGCGCCAGCAGCCGCCGGACTAGCGGGAGGGCTAAAGAGACCCAGTACTTC. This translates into CASSRRTSGRAKETQYF.

The CDR3 nucleotides are TGTGCCAGTAGTCCAGGGGATATGGGCGATAAGCAGTACTTC. Its protein product is CASSPGDMGDKQYF. V usage is TRBV19 and J usage is TRBJ2-7, with a tentative D call TRBD1 (6 bases). Germline assignment: CDR1 LNHDA and CDR2 SQIVND (reference sequence). CDR3 length: 14 amino acids. Trimming left V 5 bases short and J 8 bases short, with 19 bases between.

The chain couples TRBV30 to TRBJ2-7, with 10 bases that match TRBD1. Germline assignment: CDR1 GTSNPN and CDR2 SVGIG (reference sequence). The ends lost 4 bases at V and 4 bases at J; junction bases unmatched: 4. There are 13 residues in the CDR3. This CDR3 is CAWTAGQGYEQYF. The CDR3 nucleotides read TGTGCCTGGACCGCGGGACAGGGGTACGAGCAGTACTTC.

The CDR3: CASSSSTGNQPQHF. DNA for the CDR3: TGTGCCAGCAGTTCCTCGACTGGAAATCAGCCCCAGCATTTT. The rearrangement links TRBV6-6 to TRBJ1-5, with D unresolved. The CDR3 has 14 residues. From germline, CDR1 is MNHNY and CDR2 SVGAGI (reference sequence). V lost 4 bases, J lost 4 bases, and 11 bases lay in between.

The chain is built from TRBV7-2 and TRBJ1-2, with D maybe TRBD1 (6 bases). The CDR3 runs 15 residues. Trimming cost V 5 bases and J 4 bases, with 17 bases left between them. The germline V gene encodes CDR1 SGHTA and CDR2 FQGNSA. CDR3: CASSIGRGVGYGYTF. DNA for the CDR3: TGTGCCAGCAGCATAGGCAGGGGAGTCGGCTATGGCTACACCTTC.

CDR3 residues: CASSPTTSFPGTQYF. The CDR3 DNA reads TGTGCCAGCAGCCCGACGACTAGCTTCCCGGGGACCCAGTACTTC. The chain links TRBV7-8 to TRBJ2-5; 7 nucleotides line up with TRBD2. With V trimmed by 5 bases and J by 7 bases, 13 bases remained unmatched. Germline V gives CDR1 SGHVS, CDR2 FQNEAQ. The length of the CDR3 is 15 residues.

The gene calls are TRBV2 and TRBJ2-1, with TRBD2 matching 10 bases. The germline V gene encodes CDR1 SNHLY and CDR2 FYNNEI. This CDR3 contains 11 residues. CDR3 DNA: TGTGGGACTAGCGGTTACAATGAGCAGTTCTTC. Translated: CGTSGYNEQFF. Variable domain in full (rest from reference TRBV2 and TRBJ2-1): EPEVTQTPSHQVTQMGQEVILRCVPISNHLYFYWYRQILGQKVEFLVSFYNNEISEKSEIFDDQFSVERPDGSNFTLKIRSTKLEDSAMYFCGTSGYNEQFFGPGTRLTVL.

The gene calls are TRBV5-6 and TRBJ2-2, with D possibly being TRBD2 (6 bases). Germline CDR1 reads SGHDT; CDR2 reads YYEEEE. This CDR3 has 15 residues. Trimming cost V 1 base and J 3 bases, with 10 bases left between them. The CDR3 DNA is TGTGCCAGCAGCTTGTTCCAGCGGGACACCGGGGAGCTGTTTTTT. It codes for CASSLFQRDTGELFF.

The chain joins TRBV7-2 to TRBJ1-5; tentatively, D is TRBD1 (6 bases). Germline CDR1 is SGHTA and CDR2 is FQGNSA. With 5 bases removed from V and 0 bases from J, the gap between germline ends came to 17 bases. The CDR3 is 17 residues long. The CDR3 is CASSLFTGLSSNQPQHF. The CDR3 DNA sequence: TGTGCCAGCAGCCTCTTTACAGGGTTGAGTAGCAATCAGCCCCAGCATTTT.